This entry features one T cell receptor beta chain sequence. Its specificity is unknown. This CDR3 is built from 13 residues. Looked up from germline, CDR1 is SGHRS and CDR2 is YFSETQ. Trimming took 2 bases from V and 8 from J, leaving 13 bases between them. The data were obtained in a study of cytomegalovirus exposure and HLA in healthy donors. Overall study: Counted in an early data release were approximately 80 million unique TCRs from HLA-typed donors.

Amplification used 60 Vbeta primers and 13 Jbeta primers. Generated by immunoSEQ multiplex PCR, the TCRdb table keeps only in-frame clones and is missing some. Of roughly 130,000 clones in the sample, 75% to 85% are singletons; the top ten hold around 11%. General study points: Rare TCR sequences dominated, though some public TCRs recurred in many donors. At a 0.05 false discovery rate, a later analysis found some 18,000 TCR beta sequences to be associated with HLA alleles. A missense DCLRE1C variant was associated with V- and J-gene trimming of TCR beta chains in a later analysis, and an independent cohort replicated the association.

This receptor was taken from a male donor in good health and CMV-seropositive. Sequencing was done on a sample of PBMCs. This rearrangement joins TRBV5-1 to TRBJ1-2, with D uncertain. CDR3 amino acids: CASSFNREGGYTF. Written as DNA, the CDR3 is TGCGCCAGCAGCTTTAACAGAGAAGGCGGCTACACCTTC.